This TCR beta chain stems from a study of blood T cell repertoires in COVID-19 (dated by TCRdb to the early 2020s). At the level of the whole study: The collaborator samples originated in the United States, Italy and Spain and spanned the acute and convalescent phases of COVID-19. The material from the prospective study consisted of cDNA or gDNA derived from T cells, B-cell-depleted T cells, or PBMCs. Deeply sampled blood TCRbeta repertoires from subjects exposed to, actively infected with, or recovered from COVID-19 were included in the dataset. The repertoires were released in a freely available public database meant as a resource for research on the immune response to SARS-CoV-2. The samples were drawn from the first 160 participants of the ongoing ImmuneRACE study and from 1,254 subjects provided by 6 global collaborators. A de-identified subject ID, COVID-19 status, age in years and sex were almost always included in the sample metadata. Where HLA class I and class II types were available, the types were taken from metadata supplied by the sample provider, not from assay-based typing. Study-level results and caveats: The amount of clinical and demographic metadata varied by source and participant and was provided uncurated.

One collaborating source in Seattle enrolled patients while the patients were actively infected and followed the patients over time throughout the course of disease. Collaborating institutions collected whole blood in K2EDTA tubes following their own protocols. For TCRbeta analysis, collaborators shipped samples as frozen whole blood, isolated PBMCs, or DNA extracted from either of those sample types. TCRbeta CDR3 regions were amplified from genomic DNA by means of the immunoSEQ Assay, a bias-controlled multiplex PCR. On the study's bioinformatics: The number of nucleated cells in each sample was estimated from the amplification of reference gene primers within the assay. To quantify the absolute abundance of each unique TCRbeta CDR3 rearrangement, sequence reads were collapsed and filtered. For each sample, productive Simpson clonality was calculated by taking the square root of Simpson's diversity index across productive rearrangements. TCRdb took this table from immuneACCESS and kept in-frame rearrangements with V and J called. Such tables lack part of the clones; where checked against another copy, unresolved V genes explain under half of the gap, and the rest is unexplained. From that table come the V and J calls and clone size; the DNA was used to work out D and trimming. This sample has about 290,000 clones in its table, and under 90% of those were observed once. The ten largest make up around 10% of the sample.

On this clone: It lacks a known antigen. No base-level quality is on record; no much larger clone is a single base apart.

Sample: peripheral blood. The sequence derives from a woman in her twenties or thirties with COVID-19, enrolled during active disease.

The base sequence is TGTGCCAGCAGCTTAGGTGCTGCGACAGGATATAATTCACCCCTCCACTTT. The resulting protein is CASSLGAATGYNSPLHF. Recombination linked TRBV11-2 to TRBJ1-6; TRBD1 is a weak D gene call, 6 bases matching. The CDR3 sequence holds 17 residues, the cysteine and phenylalanine included. The CDR3 DNA has 51 bases and is translated from base 1. V is pared back by 1 base and J by 4 bases, with 14 bases lying between the germline termini. CDR1 and CDR2 are read off the germline V gene as SGHAT and FQNNGV.